Listed below are T cell receptor beta chains from one sample, sequenced in a study of T cells in Graves' hyperthyroidism and ophthalmopathy. TCRdb re-called the multiplex PCR reads through MiXCR, storing one row per CDR3 protein. The sample lists more than 300,000 distinct CDR3 sequences, about 15% occurring once. The sequencing sample was made of blood. The origin of the receptors is an older woman with Graves' hyperthyroidism. CDR3s include the opening cysteine and the closing phenylalanine or tryptophan. A D gene is named only where the DNA matches it firmly. Not every row has a clone size; where given, it reads once, few, many or a size class.

V: TRBV27
D: TRBD1
size: many
J: TRBJ1-1
length: 17
DNA: TGTGCCAGCAGTCTCTTGGGCGAGGGGGCGCCGGGCGCTGAAGCTTTCTTT
CDR3: CASSLLGEGAPGAEAFF

V: TRBV29-1
D: TRBD2
size: many
J: TRBJ2-7
length: 13
DNA: TGCAGCGTTGTTTGGGGCGGGAGCTACGAGCAGTACTTC
CDR3: CSVVWGGSYEQYF

V: TRBV30
D: .
size: .
J: TRBJ1-4
length: 13
DNA: TGTGCCTGGACAGTTAAGGGCTCTGAAAAACTGTTTTTT
CDR3: CAWTVKGSEKLFF

V: TRBV2
D: .
size: many
J: TRBJ2-5
length: 14
DNA: TGTGCCAGCACCTATTCGAGAGTAGGAGAGACCCAGTACTTC
CDR3: CASTYSRVGETQYF

V: TRBV6-1
D: TRBD2
size: many
J: TRBJ2-2
length: 17
DNA: TGTGCCAGCAGTGAAAGTAGGCTAGCGGGAGGGCCTGTGGAGCTGTTTTTT
CDR3: CASSESRLAGGPVELFF

V: TRBV10-3
D: .
size: few
J: TRBJ1-4
length: 14
DNA: TGTGCCATCAGTGAGACTAGACCGATCAGGAAACTGTTTTTT
CDR3: CAISETRPIRKLFF

V: TRBV11-3
D: .
size: few
J: TRBJ1-4
length: 14
DNA: TGTGCCAGCAAACGGGGCCGGGAGGATGAAAAACTGTTTTTT
CDR3: CASKRGREDEKLFF

V: TRBV2
D: .
size: many
J: TRBJ2-1
length: 15
DNA: TGTGCCAGCAGCGATCCCGGAGGGTCCTACAATGAGCAGTTCTTC
CDR3: CASSDPGGSYNEQFF

V: TRBV12-3/TRBV12-4
D: .
size: many
J: TRBJ1-5
length: 14
DNA: TGTGCCAGCACCAACCAGGAGGGAAATCAGCCCCAGCATTTT
CDR3: CASTNQEGNQPQHF

V: TRBV19
D: .
size: few
J: TRBJ1-2
length: 13
DNA: TGTGCCAGTAGGAGACCTTTAGGGTATGGCTACACCTTC
CDR3: CASRRPLGYGYTF

V: TRBV20-1
D: .
size: many
J: TRBJ2-7
length: 12
DNA: TGCAGTGCCCTTCGGGGGATCTACGAGCAGTACTTC
CDR3: CSALRGIYEQYF

V: TRBV6-1
D: TRBD2
size: many
J: TRBJ2-7
length: 16
DNA: TGTGCCAGCAGTGCCTTGACTAGCGGGAGGGCCTACGAGCAGCACTTC
CDR3: CASSALTSGRAYEQHF

V: TRBV7-8
D: TRBD1
size: many
J: TRBJ1-1
length: 15
DNA: TGTGCCAGCAACGAAAAACAGGGGGCGGACACTGAAGCTTTCTTT
CDR3: CASNEKQGADTEAFF

V: TRBV6-1
D: TRBD1
size: few
J: TRBJ2-2
length: 15
DNA: TGTGCCAGCAGTGCGGGACAGGGGACGACCGGGGAGCTGTTTTTT
CDR3: CASSAGQGTTGELFF

V: TRBV7-8
D: .
size: .
J: TRBJ2-7
length: 15
DNA: TGTGCCAGCAGCTTATATTCTGGTTCCTCCTACGAGCAGTACTTC
CDR3: CASSLYSGSSYEQYF

V: TRBV19
D: .
size: .
J: TRBJ2-2
length: 14
DNA: TGTGCCAGTAGACCTAAGGGAGGAACCGGGGAGCTGTTTTTT
CDR3: CASRPKGGTGELFF

V: TRBV2
D: .
size: many
J: TRBJ2-6
length: 13
DNA: TGTGCCAGCAAACCGTCTGGGGCCAACGTCCTGACTTTC
CDR3: CASKPSGANVLTF

V: TRBV30
D: .
size: many
J: TRBJ2-7
length: 11
DNA: TGTGCCTGGAGCAAAGCGTGGGAGCAGTACTTC
CDR3: CAWSKAWEQYF

V: TRBV28
D: .
size: many
J: TRBJ2-7
length: 15
DNA: TGTGCCAGCAGTGCGTTGGCCAGGGGATCCTACGAGCAGTACTTC
CDR3: CASSALARGSYEQYF

V: TRBV30
D: .
size: .
J: TRBJ2-6
length: 14
DNA: TGTGCCTGGATGCTAGCCTCTGGGGCCAACGTCCTGACTTTC
CDR3: CAWMLASGANVLTF

V: TRBV7-2
D: .
size: many
J: TRBJ2-5
length: 14
DNA: TGTGCCAGCAGCCTACATTCGACGGCAGAGACCCAGTACTTC
CDR3: CASSLHSTAETQYF

V: TRBV29-1
D: TRBD1
size: .
J: TRBJ1-6
length: 16
DNA: TGCAGCGTTGAATCCGGACAGGGAACCTATAATTCACCCCTCCACTTT
CDR3: CSVESGQGTYNSPLHF

V: TRBV9
D: TRBD1
size: many
J: TRBJ2-5
length: 15
DNA: TGTGCCAGCAGCGCCTCCGGGACAGGAGAAGAGACCCAGTACTTC
CDR3: CASSASGTGEETQYF

V: TRBV7-3
D: TRBD2
size: .
J: TRBJ2-2
length: 14
DNA: TGTGCCAGCAGCTTAAGGGAGGGAGCCGGGGAGCTGTTTTTT
CDR3: CASSLREGAGELFF

V: TRBV11-2
D: .
size: many
J: TRBJ2-3
length: 12
DNA: TGTGCCAGCAGCTTAGAAGGCGATACGCAGTATTTT
CDR3: CASSLEGDTQYF

V: TRBV29-1
D: TRBD1
size: many
J: TRBJ2-7
length: 12
DNA: TGCAGCGCTTCGGACAGGGACGACGAGCAGTACTTC
CDR3: CSASDRDDEQYF

V: TRBV5-1
D: TRBD2
size: .
J: TRBJ2-1
length: 19
DNA: TGCGCCAGCAGCTTACCGGGACTAGCGGGAGCGACCTCCTACAATGAGCAGTTCTTC
CDR3: CASSLPGLAGATSYNEQFF

V: TRBV29-1
D: TRBD1
size: many
J: TRBJ1-2
length: 15
DNA: TGCAGCGTTGAAATTACAGGGGGGGCTAACTATGGCTACACCTTC
CDR3: CSVEITGGANYGYTF

V: TRBV5-1
D: .
size: many
J: TRBJ1-1
length: 15
DNA: TGCGCCAGCAGCAACGGAATTGTAGGGGTTGGTGAAGCTTTCTTT
CDR3: CASSNGIVGVGEAFF

V: TRBV27
D: TRBD1
size: many
J: TRBJ1-2
length: 15
DNA: TGTGCCAGCAGTTTATTGGGGGGACAGGGACCTGGCTACACCTTC
CDR3: CASSLLGGQGPGYTF

V: TRBV6-6
D: TRBD2
size: many
J: TRBJ2-1
length: 18
DNA: TGTGCCAGCAGTTACGGCGGACTAGCGGGAGGGCCTGGCAATGAGCAGTTCTTC
CDR3: CASSYGGLAGGPGNEQFF

V: TRBV19
D: TRBD1
size: many
J: TRBJ2-7
length: 17
DNA: TGTGCCAGTAGTATAGGGGGGCCGGGACAGGGAGTCTACGAGCAGTACTTC
CDR3: CASSIGGPGQGVYEQYF

V: TRBV11-2
D: TRBD2
size: .
J: TRBJ2-1
length: 12
DNA: TGTGCCAGCAGCTTAGTGGGGGGGAAGCAGTTCTTC
CDR3: CASSLVGGKQFF

V: TRBV2
D: TRBD2
size: many
J: TRBJ2-5
length: 16
DNA: TGTGCCAGCAGTCCACTAGCGGGAGGTGGAGTAGAGACCCAGTACTTC
CDR3: CASSPLAGGGVETQYF

V: TRBV12-3/TRBV12-4
D: .
size: .
J: TRBJ2-1
length: 11
DNA: TGTGCCGGCAGTTCCTACAATGAGCAGTTCTTC
CDR3: CAGSSYNEQFF

V: TRBV12-3/TRBV12-4
D: TRBD1
size: many
J: TRBJ1-5
length: 13
DNA: TGTGCCAGCAGGGGACAGCCAAATCAGCCCCAGCATTTT
CDR3: CASRGQPNQPQHF

V: TRBV3-1
D: .
size: many
J: TRBJ2-5
length: 15
DNA: TGTGCCAGCAGCCAAGCCGCAACTAGTCAGGAGACCCAGTACTTC
CDR3: CASSQAATSQETQYF

V: TRBV11-2
D: TRBD2
size: many
J: TRBJ2-2
length: 15
DNA: TGTGCCAGCACAATTACGGGAGGGGTGGCCGGGGAGCTGTTTTTT
CDR3: CASTITGGVAGELFF

V: TRBV3-1
D: TRBD2
size: many
J: TRBJ2-3
length: 15
DNA: TGTGCCAGCAGCCAAGATGCTGGACTAGCAGATACGCAGTATTTT
CDR3: CASSQDAGLADTQYF

V: TRBV19
D: TRBD1
size: .
J: TRBJ1-5
length: 15
DNA: TGTGCCAGTAGTTGGGACAGAGCCAGCAATCAGCCCCAGCATTTT
CDR3: CASSWDRASNQPQHF

V: TRBV19
D: .
size: few
J: TRBJ2-2
length: 16
DNA: TGTGCCAGTAGTATATTAGCAGGGGACTTTACCGGGGAGCTGTTTTTT
CDR3: CASSILAGDFTGELFF

V: TRBV27
D: TRBD1
size: many
J: TRBJ1-4
length: 17
DNA: TGTGCCAGCAGGTGGACAGGTGGGGGGTTAACTAATGAAAAACTGTTTTTT
CDR3: CASRWTGGGLTNEKLFF

V: TRBV5-1
D: .
size: few
J: TRBJ2-2
length: 16
DNA: TGTGCCAGCAGCGTAGAAGGCAGACTACCCACCGGGGAGCTGTTTTTT
CDR3: CASSVEGRLPTGELFF

V: TRBV4-2
D: .
size: .
J: TRBJ2-7
length: 14
DNA: TGTGCCAGCAGCCAAGAAGACAGGTTGTACGAGCAGTACTTC
CDR3: CASSQEDRLYEQYF

V: TRBV24-1
D: TRBD1
size: few
J: TRBJ2-7
length: 16
DNA: TGTGCCACCAGCCCCTCGTCGGGACAGGGGAACTACGAGCAGTACTTC
CDR3: CATSPSSGQGNYEQYF

V: TRBV5-6
D: .
size: few
J: TRBJ2-1
length: 16
DNA: TGTGCCAGCAGCCTAGGGACTCTCGTTCGGACGAATGAGCAGTTCTTC
CDR3: CASSLGTLVRTNEQFF

V: TRBV20-1
D: .
size: many
J: TRBJ2-3
length: 15
DNA: TGCAGTGCCCCCCGGGGCGGGATGGAGGTAGATACGCAGTATTTT
CDR3: CSAPRGGMEVDTQYF

V: TRBV20-1
D: .
size: .
J: TRBJ2-5
length: 13
DNA: TGCAGTGCTAGACCCAGCGGCCAAGAGACCCAGTACTTC
CDR3: CSARPSGQETQYF

V: TRBV5-5
D: TRBD1
size: once
J: TRBJ2-7
length: 14
DNA: TGTGCCAGCAGCAGAACCGGGACAGGGTTCGAGCAGTACTTC
CDR3: CASSRTGTGFEQYF

V: TRBV5-6
D: .
size: few
J: TRBJ1-5
length: 14
DNA: TGTGCCAGCAGCTGGGGACAACGCAATCAGCCCCAGCATTTT
CDR3: CASSWGQRNQPQHF

V: TRBV2
D: TRBD2
size: many
J: TRBJ2-7
length: 14
DNA: TGTGCCAGCATGAGCGGGAGAGGTAGAAACGAGCAGTACTTC
CDR3: CASMSGRGRNEQYF

V: TRBV3-1
D: .
size: many
J: TRBJ2-1
length: 14
DNA: TGTGCCAGCAGCCAAGTCCGGGGCTTCAATGAGCAGTTCTTC
CDR3: CASSQVRGFNEQFF

V: TRBV10-3
D: .
size: many
J: TRBJ2-7
length: 12
DNA: TGTGCCATCAGTCTAGATATCTACGAGCAGTACTTC
CDR3: CAISLDIYEQYF

V: TRBV10-1
D: .
size: few
J: TRBJ2-7
length: 14
DNA: TGCGCCAGCAGTGAGTCCCCGGCTCCCTACGAGCAGTACTTC
CDR3: CASSESPAPYEQYF

V: TRBV18
D: .
size: few
J: TRBJ1-1
length: 16
DNA: TGTGCCAGCTCACCTCAGCCGTGGGACACCCACACTGAAGCTTTCTTT
CDR3: CASSPQPWDTHTEAFF

V: TRBV20-1
D: .
size: .
J: TRBJ2-6
length: 13
DNA: TGCAGTGCACACCAGCCTGGGGCCAACGTCCTGACTTTC
CDR3: CSAHQPGANVLTF

V: TRBV20-1
D: TRBD2
size: many
J: TRBJ2-1
length: 14
DNA: TGCAGTGCTAGAGATTATGCGGGGGACAATGAGCAGTTCTTC
CDR3: CSARDYAGDNEQFF